The T cell receptor beta chain under discussion was sequenced for a study of response to subunit inactivated influenza vaccine listed by TCRdb under 2018. Study-wide context: To follow how T cells responded to a trivalent subunit inactivated influenza vaccine, the researchers relied on deep quantitative profiling of the T cell receptor repertoire. Broader findings and caveats from the paper: According to the authors, only a limited number of new T cells may be recruited by each seasonal influenza vaccination.

Details on this clonotype: This receptor's antigen is unknown. Nothing much larger sits one base from this clone, and base qualities are not available.

Libraries were constructed by RT-PCR. The data were produced on an Illumina HiSeq 2500. TCRdb reanalyzed the raw reads on its own, using fastp at Q25 for trimming and MiXCR for clone calling, and kept in-frame beta chains. Here each entry gathers all rows of one CDR3 protein and keeps the most common genes and DNA. Recorded for this sample are 500,000 to 550,000 distinct CDR3 sequences; under 30% of them occurred a single time. The ten largest account for roughly 2.8% of the sample. The same specimen was also included in a second study, on T cells expressing NK-cell markers. The second investigation adds: TCR beta cDNA libraries were made by 5'RACE template switching that added a universal primer site and unique molecular identifiers. Seven to nine donors provided sorted CD3+CD56+NKG2C+, CD3+CD56+NKG2C- and CD3+CD56-NKG2C+ T-cell subsets, whose TCR beta-chain repertoires were profiled. Seven of the eight sequenced donors were HCMV-seropositive and one was HCMV-seronegative. To restrict sorting to alphabetaTCR-expressing T cells, an anti-gammadeltaTCR antibody was added in several experiments. In roughly 6 donors, the dominant CD3+CD56+NKG2C+ clonotypes ranked among the top 10 CD8+ clonotypes, making up roughly 1.0-7.0% of CD8+ T cells. Those dominant clonotypes were again the most abundant among CD3+CD56-NKG2C+ cells in a handful of donors, at 28.3-60.1%. Whether the expanded NKG2C-expressing T cell clones were specific for HCMV antigens was left unclear. The study sequenced eight donors, all healthy volunteers chosen at random: three men and five women. To determine HCMV serostatus, a commercial ELISA kit was used to detect HCMV-specific IgG in serum. Ficoll density gradient centrifugation was used to isolate peripheral blood mononuclear cells from blood. Magnetic immunoseparation with Miltenyi isolation kits was used to isolate CD4+ and CD8+ T cells from PBMC. cDNA synthesis was primed from the TCR beta constant segment, followed by two successive PCR amplification steps. Sequencing of the libraries produced 2 x 150 bp reads on Illumina HiSeq 2000/2500, MiSeq or NextSeq. MIGEC was used to demultiplex reads and group reads by UMI, and MiTCR was used to assemble and quantify clonotypes. Only TCR cDNA sequences supported by at least two reads were kept to exclude erroneous sequences. Downstream repertoire analysis used the tcR package, and clonotypes were matched across fractions by CDR3 nucleotide sequence plus V segment. VDJmatch was used to annotate antigen specificity against VDJdb, with one amino acid substitution in CDR3 permitted.

The source material was CD4+ T cells sorted from PBMCs, sampled 11 to 12 days after vaccination. The TCR comes from a man aged 50-59 years who received an inactivated influenza vaccine. Donor details come from another sample of the same person, matched by shared clones.

The DNA is TGCAGTGCTAGAGTCGGGGACCTAGATTACGAGCAGTACTTC. Translated, it gives CSARVGDLDYEQYF. In this chain, TRBV20-1 is recombined with TRBJ2-7, with the D call tentatively TRBD1 or TRBD2, each fitting 5 bases. CDR3 length: 14 amino acids, cysteine to phenylalanine. Solely the CDR3 DNA is kept, with 42 bases framed from the first base. As encoded in the germline V gene (reference sequence), CDR1 is DFQATT while CDR2 is SNEGSKA. V is clipped by 1 base and J by 4 bases, and the sequence between their germline boundaries is 14 bases long.